Listed below are T cell receptor beta chains from one sample, sequenced in a study of PD-1 blockade in mismatch repair-deficient tumors. Assay used: immunoSEQ multiplex PCR; TCRdb lists only in-frame clones, some missing. Of about 16,000 clones in the sample, 84% were seen once. Source: PBMCs, taken before pembrolizumab treatment. These receptor sequences come from an adult with mismatch repair-deficient cancer. Each CDR3 is given with its conserved first and last residue.

TRBV9 15 CASSAPGTSYNEQFF
TRBV7-2 15 CASSLRSGVNYGYTF
TRBV5-4 15 CASSPGLADQETQYF
TRBV28 15 CASSHFTGTGNTIYF
TRBV15 16 CATSRASGGRADTQYF
TRBV6-1 11 CASSYGVMAFF
TRBV29-1 13 CSVVGTTSGAQYF
TRBV11-2 14 CASGRDRETGELFF
TRBV10-2 11 CATGQIYEQYF
TRBV4-1 14 CASSQATGWYEQYF
TRBV9 15 CASSEGGQAYEKLFF
TRBV15 15 CATSSRSGQQETQYF
TRBV6-1 13 CASTSGPRETQYF
TRBV25-1 17 CASSEIGTSGRRNEQFF
TRBV30 15 CVWSPSGRDTGELFF
TRBV18 13 CAGAGQGINEQFF
TRBV11-2 14 CASSFAVLSYEQYF
TRBV9 13 CASSSRTFRELFF
TRBV2 13 CASRSTTINEQFF
TRBV6-5 15 CASSYSRGLNQPQHF
TRBV7-9 15 CASNPGTVANYGYTF
TRBV28 20 CASSTLLRASGRFGADTQYF
TRBV6-4 16 CASSEAGVSGANVLTF
TRBV7-9 12 CASSAATSLKFF
TRBV4-3 16 CASSQDPASGANVLTF
TRBV25-1 16 CASSEFTGTGAAEQYF
TRBV5-4 16 CASSLGTGGPFDEQYF
TRBV4-1 15 CASSQELADTDTQYF
TRBV5-6 12 CASRDLDGPVFF
TRBV27 16 CASSFARAPLNTEAFF
TRBV29-1 14 CSVGGGSGSYEQFF
TRBV7-2 15 CASSLAGLVPDTQYF
TRBV4-2 15 CASSQGGGGNYEQYF
TRBV7-9 12 CASSRTRGEQFF
TRBV4-1 14 CASSQIALDNEQFF
TRBV6-5 15 CASLGPVAGSYEQYF
TRBV4-2 13 CASSQSSTDTQYF
TRBV19 15 CASSISYRGLGEQYF
TRBV19 12 CATRQGSYEQYF
TRBV6-1 16 CASSEAPTAQPDGYTF
TRBV4-3 13 CASSPGNFETQYF
TRBV6-1 13 CASSSDRGFGYTF
TRBV5-1 15 CASSLNGQGHEKLFF
TRBV30 14 CAWMTGDGNEKLFF
TRBV6-5 14 CASSYTTGTYEQYF
TRBV13 14 CASSLGDYTGELFF
TRBV19 15 CASSIDRAVLGPQHF
TRBV14 15 CASSPRVGLVYEQYF
TRBV6-4 15 CASSDSTGHTDTQYF
TRBV6-4 15 CASKVGTGPSNEQFF
TRBV5-1 15 CASSLWTSTYNEQFF